This is a list of T cell receptor beta chains from one sample in a study of T cells after posttransplantation cyclophosphamide. Sequencing used immunoSEQ multiplex PCR; TCRdb keeps in-frame clones, though not all of them. The data show around 6,900 clones, roughly 98% seen once. The sequenced material came from naive CD8+ T cells sorted from PBMCs. These receptors were collected from a woman in her 30s in good health and a related stem cell transplant donor. Both conserved end residues are part of each CDR3. A D gene is named only where the DNA matches it firmly. The size entry is marked missing in some rows and otherwise reads once, few, many or a size class.

v_gene,abundance,j_gene,d_gene,CDR3nt,CDR3aa
TRBV27,once,TRBJ2-5,.,TGTGCCAGCAGTTCAAACCAAGAGACCCAGTACTTC,CASSSNQETQYF
TRBV30,.,TRBJ2-3,TRBD2,TGTGCCTGGATGCCGGGAACTAGCCAGCGGGGGAATACGCAGTATTTT,CAWMPGTSQRGNTQYF
TRBV28,.,TRBJ2-7,TRBD1,TGTGCCAGCAGGGCGGGACAGGAGCCTTCCTACGAGCAGTACTTC,CASRAGQEPSYEQYF
TRBV7-8,.,TRBJ2-5,TRBD2,TGTGCCAGCAGCTTCGGGACTACGGAAGAGACCCAGTACTTC,CASSFGTTEETQYF
TRBV9,.,TRBJ2-7,.,TGTGCCAGCAGCCCACGCGTAGGGAGTTACGAGCAGTACTTC,CASSPRVGSYEQYF
TRBV7-2,.,TRBJ1-4,TRBD1,TGTGCCAGCAGCTCAGGGACAGGGGGGAATGAAAAACTGTTTTTT,CASSSGTGGNEKLFF
TRBV5-6,.,TRBJ1-2,.,TGTGCCAGCATAGGCGGGCAGGCGATCTATGGCTACACCTTC,CASIGGQAIYGYTF
TRBV7-9,.,TRBJ1-4,.,TGTGCCAGCAGCCCCCTAGAACGTGAAAAACTGTTTTTT,CASSPLEREKLFF
TRBV13,.,TRBJ2-3,.,TGTGCCAGCAGCTCGGGGGAGGTATACACAGATACGCAGTATTTT,CASSSGEVYTDTQYF
TRBV19,.,TRBJ2-1,TRBD2,TGTGCCAGTAGTATATTACTAGCGGGGTACAATGAGCAGTTCTTC,CASSILLAGYNEQFF
TRBV5-6,.,TRBJ2-7,TRBD1,TGTGCCAGCAGCGTAATAACAGGGGGTGGAATCTACGAGCAGTACTTC,CASSVITGGGIYEQYF
TRBV5-5,.,TRBJ2-7,TRBD1,TGTGCCTCGCGTCCCGGGACAGCGATCAGGGGCGAGCAGTACTTC,CASRPGTAIRGEQYF
TRBV5-1,.,TRBJ1-2,.,TGCGCCAGCAGCCCCGTCGGGTCGGGGGGGAACTATGGCTACACCTTC,CASSPVGSGGNYGYTF
TRBV12-1,.,TRBJ2-1,.,TGTGCCAGCAGCTCCTTACAGGGGGCCCATCACAATGAGCAGTTCTTC,CASSSLQGAHHNEQFF
TRBV7-9,.,TRBJ1-2,TRBD1,TGTGCCAGCAGCCCTCCGGGACAGGGAGAAAGTAGGGGCTACACCTTC,CASSPPGQGESRGYTF
TRBV5-4,once,TRBJ2-3,TRBD2,TGTGCCAGCAGCGTCGGGACTAGCGGGGGAGATACGCAGTATTTT,CASSVGTSGGDTQYF
TRBV27,.,TRBJ1-1,TRBD1,TGTGCCAGCAGTCCTTTCCTTACAGGGGCGAACACTGAAGCTTTCTTT,CASSPFLTGANTEAFF
TRBV19,.,TRBJ2-1,TRBD2,TGTGCCAGTAGTTACAGCGGGGGCTACAATGAGCAGTTCTTC,CASSYSGGYNEQFF
TRBV27,.,TRBJ1-5,.,TGTGCCAGCAGTTTAAGGGCGCTAGCAAATCAGCCCCAGCATTTT,CASSLRALANQPQHF
TRBV19,.,TRBJ1-6,TRBD1,TGTGCCAGTAGCGACAGGGACGTCGGTTCACCCCTCCACTTT,CASSDRDVGSPLHF
TRBV29-1,.,TRBJ2-3,.,TGCAGCGTTTGGCAGGACACAGATACGCAGTATTTT,CSVWQDTDTQYF
TRBV15,.,TRBJ1-2,.,TGTGCCACTCACGAACGCACAGGGGGCTACACCTTC,CATHERTGGYTF
TRBV4-2,.,TRBJ2-1,TRBD2,TGTGCCAGCAGCCGACTAGCGGATGACTACAATGAGCAGTTCTTC,CASSRLADDYNEQFF
TRBV4-1,.,TRBJ2-7,.,TGCGCCAGCAGCCAAGAACGGTTTTCCTACGAGCAGTACTTC,CASSQERFSYEQYF
TRBV4-3,.,TRBJ2-7,.,TGCGCCAGCAGTCACGGCGGCTCCTACGAGCAGTACTTC,CASSHGGSYEQYF
TRBV7-2,.,TRBJ2-5,.,TGTGCCAGCAGCTCAAACACGGGGACTCTGGAGACCCAGTACTTC,CASSSNTGTLETQYF
TRBV4-1,.,TRBJ2-5,.,TGCGCCAGCAGTACCTTCAGTCGCCCTCAAGAGACCCAGTACTTC,CASSTFSRPQETQYF
TRBV7-8,.,TRBJ2-5,TRBD2,TGTGCCAGCAGCTTAGCAGCGGGGGGGGCTAAAGAGACCCAGTACTTC,CASSLAAGGAKETQYF
TRBV19,.,TRBJ2-7,TRBD1,TGTGCCAGTAGTCCAAGGACAGGGAGCTCCTACGAGCAGTACTTC,CASSPRTGSSYEQYF
TRBV5-1,.,TRBJ1-1,TRBD1,TGCGCCAGCAGCTTGGAGACAGGGGGCGTCCCTGAAGCTTTCTTT,CASSLETGGVPEAFF
TRBV11-2,.,TRBJ1-4,.,TGTGCCAGCAGCCCCCGGGGGGGGACTGGGACAACTAATGAAAAACTGTTTTTT,CASSPRGGTGTTNEKLFF
TRBV11-2,.,TRBJ2-7,TRBD1,TGTGCCAGCAGCCCGTACCCCGGGACAGGCACCTACGAGCAGTACTTC,CASSPYPGTGTYEQYF
TRBV19,.,TRBJ1-1,.,TGTGCCAGTAGTACGGGGAACACTGAAGCTTTCTTT,CASSTGNTEAFF
TRBV19,.,TRBJ1-2,.,TGTGCCAGTAGTCTCCTGGACACAGGATATGGCTACACCTTC,CASSLLDTGYGYTF
TRBV5-1,.,TRBJ2-7,TRBD1,TGCGCCAGCAGCCCACAGGGGGCTGCGTACGAGCAGTACTTC,CASSPQGAAYEQYF
TRBV27,.,TRBJ2-1,.,TGTGCCAGCAGTTTAAACTCGAGGAATGAGCAGTTCTTC,CASSLNSRNEQFF
TRBV7-6,.,TRBJ2-1,TRBD2,TGTGCCAGCTCACCCGTCCAGCTAGCGGACAAACGGGATGAGCAGTTCTTC,CASSPVQLADKRDEQFF
TRBV2,.,TRBJ2-7,.,TGTGCCAGCAGTGAAGGAGGAAGCGGCTCCTACGAGCAGTACTTC,CASSEGGSGSYEQYF
TRBV2,.,TRBJ2-1,.,TGTGCCAGCAGTGACTCTAGCAGCCGAACCAATGAGCAGTTCTTC,CASSDSSSRTNEQFF
TRBV6-6,.,TRBJ1-2,.,TGTGCCAGCAGTTACCCCACAGGATACTATGGCTACACCTTC,CASSYPTGYYGYTF
TRBV9,.,TRBJ2-7,.,TGTGCCAGCAGCCCCCGCGAGATCTCCTACGAGCAGTACTTC,CASSPREISYEQYF